This T cell receptor beta chain was observed in a study of blood T cell repertoires in COVID-19. For the study at large: Nucleic acid was either cDNA or gDNA, and it came from T cells, B-cell-depleted T cells, or PBMCs.

The data were produced by immunoSEQ multiplex PCR, yet TCRdb's version contains in-frame clones alone and is incomplete. This repertoire shows roughly 270,000 clones, 85% found once; its top ten account for roughly 2.7%. Germline V gene sequence: CDR1 MRHNA, CDR2 SNTAGT. The CDR3 runs 13 residues. Trimming removed 2 bases at V and 3 bases at J, with 6 bases between. This clone was seen just once. The receptor was isolated from a woman between 45 and 60 years old who had recovered from COVID-19. Sequencing was done on a sample of PBMCs or T cells enriched from blood (not recorded which). The V and J genes are TRBV6-4 and TRBJ2-3; D remains unclear. This CDR3 reads CASSDQRTDTQYF. The CDR3 nucleotides are TGTGCCAGCAGTGACCAGAGGACAGATACGCAGTATTTT.